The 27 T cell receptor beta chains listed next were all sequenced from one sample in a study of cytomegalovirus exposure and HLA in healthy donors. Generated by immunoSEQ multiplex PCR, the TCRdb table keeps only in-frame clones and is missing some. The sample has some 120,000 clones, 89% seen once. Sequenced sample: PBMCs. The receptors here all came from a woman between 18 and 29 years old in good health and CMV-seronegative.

The CDR3 DNA sequence: TGCGCCAGCAGTAGCGGGGATTCGGAGACCCAGTACTTC. This encodes CASSSGDSETQYF. The chain joins TRBV5-1 to TRBJ2-5; TRBD2 matches at 8 bases. Trimming at V came to 5 bases and at J to 5 bases, leaving 5 bases not matched to a gene. The germline V gene encodes CDR1 SGHRS and CDR2 YFSETQ. The CDR3 runs to 13 residues. Full variable domain (missing parts from reference TRBV5-1 and TRBJ2-5): KAGVTQTPRYLIKTRGQQVTLSCSPISGHRSVSWYQQTPGQGLQFLFEYFSETQRNKGNFPGRFSGRQFSNSRSEMNVSTLELGDSALYLCASSSGDSETQYFGPGTRLLVL.

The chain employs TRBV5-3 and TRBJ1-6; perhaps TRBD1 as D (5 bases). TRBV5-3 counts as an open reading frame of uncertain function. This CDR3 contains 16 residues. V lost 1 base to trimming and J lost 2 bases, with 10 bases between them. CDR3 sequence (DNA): TGTGCCAGAAGCTTGTTCGGGGGTGCCTATAATTCACCCCTCCACTTT. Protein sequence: CARSLFGGAYNSPLHF.

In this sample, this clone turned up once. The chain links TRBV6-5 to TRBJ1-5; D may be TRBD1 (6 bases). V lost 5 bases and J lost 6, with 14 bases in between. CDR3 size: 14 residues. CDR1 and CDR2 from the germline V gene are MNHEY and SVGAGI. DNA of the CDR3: TGTGCCAGCAGTCCTAGGACAGAGGGTCAGCCCCAGCATTTT. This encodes CASSPRTEGQPQHF.

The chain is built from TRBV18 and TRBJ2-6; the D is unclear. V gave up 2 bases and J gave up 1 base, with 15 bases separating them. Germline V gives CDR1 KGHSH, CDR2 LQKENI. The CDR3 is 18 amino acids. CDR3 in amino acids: CASSPRVRVNSGANVLTF. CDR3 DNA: TGTGCCAGCTCACCAAGAGTCCGGGTGAATTCTGGGGCCAACGTCCTGACTTTC.

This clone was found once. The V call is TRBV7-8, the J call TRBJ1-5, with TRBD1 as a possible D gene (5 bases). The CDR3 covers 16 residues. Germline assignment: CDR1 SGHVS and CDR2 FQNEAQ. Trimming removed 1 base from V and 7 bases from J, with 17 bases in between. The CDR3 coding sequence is TGTGCCAGCAGCTTAGAGGGCCAGGGAATCTTCCAGCCCCAGCATTTT. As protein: CASSLEGQGIFQPQHF.

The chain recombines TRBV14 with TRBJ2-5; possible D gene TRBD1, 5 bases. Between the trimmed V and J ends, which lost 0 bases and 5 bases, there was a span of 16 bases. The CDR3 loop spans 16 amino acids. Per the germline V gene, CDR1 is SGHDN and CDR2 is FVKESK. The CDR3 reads CASSQDLQGGAETQYF. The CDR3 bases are TGTGCCAGCAGCCAAGATCTGCAGGGTGGTGCCGAGACCCAGTACTTC.

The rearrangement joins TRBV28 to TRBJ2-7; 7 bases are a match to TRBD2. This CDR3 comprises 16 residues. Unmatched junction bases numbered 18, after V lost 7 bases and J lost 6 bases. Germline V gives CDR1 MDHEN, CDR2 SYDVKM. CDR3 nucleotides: TGTGCCAGCACCTTGAGTTTGGGGGGGTGGACTGGCGAGCAGTACTTC. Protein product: CASTLSLGGWTGEQYF.

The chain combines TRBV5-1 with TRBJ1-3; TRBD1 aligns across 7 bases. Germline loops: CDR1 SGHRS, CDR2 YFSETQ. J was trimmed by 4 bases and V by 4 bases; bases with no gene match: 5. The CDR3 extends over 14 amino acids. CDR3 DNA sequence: TGCGCCAGCAGCCCGGGGACAGCAGGAAACACCATATATTTT. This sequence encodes CASSPGTAGNTIYF.

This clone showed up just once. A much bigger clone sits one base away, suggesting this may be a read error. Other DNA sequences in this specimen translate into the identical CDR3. CDR3 loop: CASSGQGATGELFF. The CDR3 nucleotides are TGTGCCAGCAGTGGACAGGGCGCCACCGGGGAGCTGTTTTTT. This chain links TRBV6-1 with TRBJ2-2; 7 positions agree with TRBD1. Germline-derived CDR1 and CDR2 are MNHNS and SASEGT. V shed 4 bases and J 4 bases; nucleotides not matched to a gene: 3. The CDR3 runs 14 residues.

The CDR3 loop reads CASTLTSGTDTQYF. The CDR3 coding sequence is TGTGCCAGCACCCTGACTAGCGGGACAGATACGCAGTATTTT. This chain connects TRBV6-1 to TRBJ2-3, with 10 bases fitting TRBD2. V shed 7 bases and J 3 bases; nucleotides not matched to a gene: 4. There are 14 residues in the CDR3. In germline, CDR1 is MNHNS, CDR2 SASEGT.

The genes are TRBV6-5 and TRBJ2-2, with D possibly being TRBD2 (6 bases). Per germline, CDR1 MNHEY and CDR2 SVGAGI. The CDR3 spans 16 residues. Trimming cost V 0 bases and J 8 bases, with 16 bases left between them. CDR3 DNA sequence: TGTGCCAGCAGTTACTCGATGGCCCCTAGCGCTGGGGAGCTGTTTTTT. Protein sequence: CASSYSMAPSAGELFF.

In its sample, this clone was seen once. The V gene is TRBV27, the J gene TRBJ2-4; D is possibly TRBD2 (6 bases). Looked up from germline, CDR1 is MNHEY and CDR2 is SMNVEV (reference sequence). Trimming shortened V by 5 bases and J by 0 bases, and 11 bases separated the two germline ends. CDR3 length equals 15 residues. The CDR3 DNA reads TGTGCCAGCAGTCTCCGGGAGACAGCCAAAAACATTCAGTACTTC. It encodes CASSLRETAKNIQYF.

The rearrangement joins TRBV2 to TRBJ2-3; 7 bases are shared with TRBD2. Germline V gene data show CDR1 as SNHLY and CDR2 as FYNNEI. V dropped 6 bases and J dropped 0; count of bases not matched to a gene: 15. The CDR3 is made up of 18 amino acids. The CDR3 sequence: CASSRRGAGVSSTDTQYF. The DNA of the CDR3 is TGTGCCAGCAGCAGGAGGGGCGCGGGGGTTTCTAGCACAGATACGCAGTATTTT.

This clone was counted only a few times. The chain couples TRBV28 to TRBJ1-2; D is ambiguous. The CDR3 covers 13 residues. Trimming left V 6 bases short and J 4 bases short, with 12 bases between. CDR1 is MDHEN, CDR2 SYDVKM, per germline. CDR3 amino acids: CASREGTGYGYTF. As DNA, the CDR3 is TGTGCCAGCAGAGAGGGCACGGGCTATGGCTACACCTTC.

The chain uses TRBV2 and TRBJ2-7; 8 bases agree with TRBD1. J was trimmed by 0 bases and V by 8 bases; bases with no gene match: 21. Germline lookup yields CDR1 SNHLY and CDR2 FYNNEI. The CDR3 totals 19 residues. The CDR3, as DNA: TGTGCCAGCCCCCCGGACAGGGATGGGCTCCGAACTAGCTCCTACGAGCAGTACTTC. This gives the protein CASPPDRDGLRTSSYEQYF.

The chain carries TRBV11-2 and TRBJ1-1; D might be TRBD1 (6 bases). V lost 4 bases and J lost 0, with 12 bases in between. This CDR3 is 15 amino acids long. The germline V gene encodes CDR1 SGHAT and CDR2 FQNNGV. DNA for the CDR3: TGTGCCAGCAGCTCACAGACAGGTTTGAACACTGAAGCTTTCTTT. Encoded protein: CASSSQTGLNTEAFF.

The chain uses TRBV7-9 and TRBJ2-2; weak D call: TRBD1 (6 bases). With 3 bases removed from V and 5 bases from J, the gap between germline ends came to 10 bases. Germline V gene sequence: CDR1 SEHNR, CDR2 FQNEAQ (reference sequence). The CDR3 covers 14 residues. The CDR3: CASSFTGTTGELFF. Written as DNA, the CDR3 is TGTGCCAGCAGCTTCACAGGGACAACCGGGGAGCTGTTTTTT.

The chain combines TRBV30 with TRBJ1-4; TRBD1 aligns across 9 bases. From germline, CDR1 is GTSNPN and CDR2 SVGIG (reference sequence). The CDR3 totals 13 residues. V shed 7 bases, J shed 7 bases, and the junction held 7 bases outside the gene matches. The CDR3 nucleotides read TGTGCCTCCTCCGGGACAGGGTCTGAAAAACTGTTTTTT. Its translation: CASSGTGSEKLFF.

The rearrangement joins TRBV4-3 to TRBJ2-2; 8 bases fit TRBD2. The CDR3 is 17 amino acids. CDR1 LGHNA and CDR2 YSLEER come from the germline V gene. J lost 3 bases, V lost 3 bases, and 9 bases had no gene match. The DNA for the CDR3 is TGCGCCAGCAGCCACCCAGCGGGAGTCGAAGACACCGGGGAGCTGTTTTTT. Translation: CASSHPAGVEDTGELFF.

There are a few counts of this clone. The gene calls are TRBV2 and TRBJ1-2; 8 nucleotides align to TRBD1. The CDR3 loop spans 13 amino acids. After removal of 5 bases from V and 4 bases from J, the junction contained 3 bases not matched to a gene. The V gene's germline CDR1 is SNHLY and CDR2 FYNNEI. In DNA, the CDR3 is TGTGCCAGCAGTACGGACAGGGCCTATGGCTACACCTTC. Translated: CASSTDRAYGYTF.

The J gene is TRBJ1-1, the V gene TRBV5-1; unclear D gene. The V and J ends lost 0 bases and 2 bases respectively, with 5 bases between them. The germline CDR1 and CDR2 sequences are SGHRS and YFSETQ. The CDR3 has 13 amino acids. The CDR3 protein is CASSLDFNTEAFF. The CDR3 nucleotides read TGCGCCAGCAGCTTGGACTTTAACACTGAAGCTTTCTTT.

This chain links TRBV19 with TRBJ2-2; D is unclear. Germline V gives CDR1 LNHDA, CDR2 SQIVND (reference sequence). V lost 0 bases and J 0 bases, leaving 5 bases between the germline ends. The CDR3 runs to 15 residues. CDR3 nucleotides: TGTGCCAGTAGTATAGACGCTACGAACACCGGGGAGCTGTTTTTT. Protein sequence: CASSIDATNTGELFF.

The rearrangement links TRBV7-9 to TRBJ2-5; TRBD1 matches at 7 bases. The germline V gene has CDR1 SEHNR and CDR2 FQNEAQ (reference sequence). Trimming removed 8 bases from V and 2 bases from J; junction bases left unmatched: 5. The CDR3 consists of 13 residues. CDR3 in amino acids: CASRPDRQETQYF. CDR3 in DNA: TGTGCCAGCCGACCGGACAGGCAAGAGACCCAGTACTTC.

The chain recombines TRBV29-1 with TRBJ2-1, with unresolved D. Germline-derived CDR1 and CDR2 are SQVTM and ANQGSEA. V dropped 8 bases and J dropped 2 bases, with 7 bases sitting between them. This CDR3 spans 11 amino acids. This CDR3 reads CSIKPYNEQFF. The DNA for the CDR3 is TGCAGCATAAAGCCCTACAATGAGCAGTTCTTC.

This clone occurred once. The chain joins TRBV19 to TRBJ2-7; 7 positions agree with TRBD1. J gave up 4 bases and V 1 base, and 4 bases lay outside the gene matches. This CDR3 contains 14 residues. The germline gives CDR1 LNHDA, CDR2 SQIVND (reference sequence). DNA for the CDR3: TGTGCCAGTAGTATAGTGGACAGGCAGTACGAGCAGTACTTC. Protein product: CASSIVDRQYEQYF.

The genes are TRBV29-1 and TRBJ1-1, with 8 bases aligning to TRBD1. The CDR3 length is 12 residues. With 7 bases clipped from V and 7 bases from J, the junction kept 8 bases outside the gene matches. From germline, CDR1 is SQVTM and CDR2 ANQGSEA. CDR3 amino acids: CSATSGQVEAFF. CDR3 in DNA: TGCAGCGCCACGTCGGGACAGGTTGAAGCTTTCTTT.

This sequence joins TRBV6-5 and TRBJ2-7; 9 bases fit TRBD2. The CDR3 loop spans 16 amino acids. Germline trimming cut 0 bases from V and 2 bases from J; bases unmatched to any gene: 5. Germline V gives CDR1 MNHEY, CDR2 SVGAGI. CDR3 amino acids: CASSYSMSGGTYEQYF. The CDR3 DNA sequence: TGTGCCAGCAGTTACTCAATGAGCGGGGGGACCTACGAGCAGTACTTC.